The source of this T cell receptor beta chain is a study of CD8 T cells in ankylosing spondylitis (dated by TCRdb to 2016 to 2017). Notes on the research overall: To find TCR variants linked to disease, the study profiled T cell receptor beta repertoires in ankylosing spondylitis patients and healthy donors. The whole study cohort included about a hundred healthy donors and around 25 ankylosing spondylitis patients. Peripheral blood was sampled, and synovial fluid was also collected from ankylosing spondylitis patients. Findings and caveats that apply to the study as a whole: In peripheral blood, the disease-linked clones were found at relatively low frequencies and had a CD8+ phenotype. Blood from ankylosing spondylitis patients appeared to be characterized by a TCR beta motif made up of under ten highly homologous amino acid variants. The disease-linked clones were reported to be significantly enriched in matched synovial fluid samples from ankylosing spondylitis patients. Some of the motif variants had been reported before in the synovial fluid and blood of reactive arthritis patients, a finding that suggests common disease-initiation mechanisms.

The instrument was an Illumina HiSeq 2500. TCR beta libraries were prepared by quantitative 5'-RACE with molecular barcodes. Under the source paper's analysis protocol: To identify disease-linked TCR variants, a new computational method was used, one built on a probabilistic model of VDJ rearrangement. Through fastp at Q25 and MiXCR, TCRdb rebuilt clones from the public reads, retaining in-frame beta chains. Rows are unified per CDR3 protein, each entry keeping the most common DNA and genes. None of the V and J calls come from the authors' own analysis; TCRdb made them. In all, the sample holds about 390,000 distinct CDR3 sequences, and under 25% of those were seen once. About 15% of the sample belongs to the ten largest clones. A remark on this clonotype: It has no known antigen specificity. The input lacks base qualities; no much larger clone sits a single base away.

The CDR3, from cysteine to phenylalanine, totals 12 residues. The only DNA kept is the CDR3, 36 bases in frame from the first base. Germline trimming amounts to 10 bases on V and 4 bases on J, with 5 as the count of junction bases outside the gene matches. The receptor comes from a male donor with ankylosing spondylitis. The sequencing sample was made of blood, either unsorted or a sorted T cell fraction (not recorded which). The chain couples TRBV12-3 or TRBV12-4 to TRBJ2-7, with 9 bases aligning to TRBD1. This receptor carries the CDR3 CATQTGGYEQYF. In nucleotides, the sequence is TGTGCCACCCAGACAGGGGGTTACGAGCAGTACTTC.